This entry lists 3 T cell receptor beta chains sequenced from one sample in a study of cytomegalovirus exposure and HLA in healthy donors. Primers: 60 Vbeta forward and 13 Jbeta reverse. Sequencing used immunoSEQ multiplex PCR; TCRdb keeps in-frame clones, though not all of them. Found here are hundreds of thousands of clones, over 70% of them singletons; the top ten hold 2.5% to 3%. The sequenced sample consisted of PBMCs. These receptors all stem from a woman aged 55-75 years in good health and CMV-seropositive.

This chain links TRBV27 with TRBJ2-1; 10 bases map to TRBD2. Looked up from germline, CDR1 is MNHEY and CDR2 is SMNVEV (reference sequence). Trimming at V came to 5 bases and at J to 0 bases, leaving 1 base not matched to a gene. The CDR3 has 15 residues. The CDR3 loop reads CASSLAGASYNEQFF. CDR3 coding DNA: TGTGCCAGCAGTCTAGCGGGAGCCTCCTACAATGAGCAGTTCTTC.

This rearrangement joins TRBV2 to TRBJ1-1; unclear D gene. The germline CDR1 and CDR2 sequences are SNHLY and FYNNEI. The CDR3 loop spans 15 amino acids. V was cut by 5 bases and J by 0 bases, with 13 bases left in between. The CDR3 DNA is TGTGCCAGCAGTTGGCAGGAAAGGATGAACACTGAAGCTTTCTTT. Protein: CASSWQERMNTEAFF. Full variable domain (missing parts from reference TRBV2 and TRBJ1-1): EPEVTQTPSHQVTQMGQEVILRCVPISNHLYFYWYRQILGQKVEFLVSFYNNEISEKSEIFDDQFSVERPDGSNFTLKIRSTKLEDSAMYFCASSWQERMNTEAFFGQGTRLTVV.

This sequence joins TRBV18 and TRBJ2-3; TRBD2 agrees at 9 bases. Germline values: CDR1 KGHSH, CDR2 LQKENI. This CDR3 has 17 residues. J lost 2 bases, V lost 5 bases, and 11 bases had no gene match. The CDR3 DNA sequence: TGTGCCAGCTCAGCGAATAGCGGGGGAGTCACCACAGATACGCAGTATTTT. Translated, it gives CASSANSGGVTTDTQYF.